What follows are 10 T cell receptor beta chains derived from one specimen sequenced in a study of blood T cell repertoires in COVID-19. TCRdb's table, derived via immunoSEQ multiplex PCR, lists solely in-frame clones and lacks some. The table includes more than 200,000 clones, roughly 84% detected once. Sequenced: peripheral blood. The receptors were gathered from a woman older than 75 with COVID-19, enrolled during active disease.

This chain connects TRBV10-3 to TRBJ1-5; D may be TRBD1 (5 bases). The CDR3 has 15 residues. V lost 2 bases, J lost 4 bases, and 12 bases lay in between. Germline V lookup: CDR1 ENHRY, CDR2 SYGVKD. CDR3 nucleotides: TGTGCCATCAGTGAGGGGACCGGGGGGAATCAGCCCCAGCATTTT. This translates into CAISEGTGGNQPQHF.

V usage is TRBV21-1 and J usage is TRBJ2-7; whether TRBD2, the table's D call, matches the DNA was not checked. TRBV21-1 is annotated as a pseudogene. The CDR3 length is 16 residues. CDR3 nucleotides: TGTGCCAGCAGCAAAGAGAGGACTAGCGGGGGCCTAGAGCAGTACTTC. Its protein product is CASSKERTSGGLEQYF.

The J gene is TRBJ2-3, the V gene TRBV2, with 8 bases that match TRBD2. This CDR3 is built from 14 residues. Germline-derived CDR1 and CDR2 are SNHLY and FYNNEI. V was clipped by 4 bases and J by 4 bases; unmatched bases: 4. CDR3 sequence: CASSVAGRADTQYF. For the CDR3, the DNA is TGTGCCAGCAGTGTAGCGGGGAGGGCAGATACGCAGTATTTT.

This sequence joins TRBV18 and TRBJ2-5; 7 nucleotides line up with TRBD1. Germline lookup yields CDR1 KGHSH and CDR2 LQKENI. CDR3 length equals 15 residues. J lost 7 bases, V lost 6 bases, and 14 bases had no gene match. The CDR3 coding sequence is TGTGCCAGCTCCCCCCAAGGACAGGCCCGAGGGACCCAGTACTTC. This encodes CASSPQGQARGTQYF.

The chain recombines TRBV7-9 with TRBJ2-3, with 7 bases identical to TRBD1. CDR1 and CDR2 from the germline V gene are SEHNR and FQNEAQ (reference sequence). V lost 5 bases and J lost 2; bases outside the gene matches: 10. The CDR3 covers 16 residues. The CDR3 coding sequence is TGTGCCAGCAGCCGTACGGGACAGTTAATCACAGATACGCAGTATTTT. It specifies CASSRTGQLITDTQYF.

This clone was seen at least ten times. This chain connects TRBV19 to TRBJ1-2; D unresolved. Trimming took off 9 bases at V and 8 bases at J, with 19 bases between the two ends. This CDR3 contains 13 residues. Germline V gene sequence: CDR1 LNHDA, CDR2 SQIVND (reference sequence). The CDR3 coding sequence is TGTGCCAGCCATCAGGACTCCCTTTCCGGCTACACCTTC. This codes for CASHQDSLSGYTF. Together with reference TRBV19 and TRBJ1-2, the CDR3 gives the full variable domain: DGGITQSPKYLFRKEGQNVTLSCEQNLNHDAMYWYRQDPGQGLRLIYYSQIVNDFQKGDIAEGYSVSREKKESFPLTVTSAQKNPTAFYLCASHQDSLSGYTFGSGTRLTVV.

This clone was recorded only once. CDR3 in DNA: TGTGCCAGCAGCCCTGGACTAGCGGGGTCCTACGAGCAGTACTTC. Residues: CASSPGLAGSYEQYF. V usage is TRBV4-2 and J usage is TRBJ2-7, with 12 nucleotides matching TRBD2. The V gene end was trimmed by 4 bases and the J gene end by 1 base; junction bases not matched to a gene: 2. Germline V gene data show CDR1 as LGHNA and CDR2 as YNFKEQ. The CDR3 has 15 amino acids.

The CDR3 sequence: CATEDRGRIGLNQPQHF. In DNA form, the CDR3 reads TGTGCCACCGAGGACAGGGGGCGAATTGGCCTCAATCAGCCCCAGCATTTT. The V and J genes are TRBV15 and TRBJ1-5; 11 bases are shared with TRBD1. V shed 8 bases, J shed 3 bases, and the junction held 12 bases outside the gene matches. The germline gives CDR1 LNHNV, CDR2 YYDKDF (reference sequence). This CDR3 has 17 amino acids.

V gene TRBV19 combines with J gene TRBJ1-1; 10 bases map to TRBD1. Germline V CDR1 and CDR2: LNHDA, SQIVND (reference sequence). Trimming at V came to 4 bases and at J to 3 bases, leaving 5 bases not matched to a gene. The CDR3 is 15 residues long. The CDR3 nucleotides read TGTGCCAGTAGTACACGACAGGGGGCGGACACTGAAGCTTTCTTT. It yields the protein CASSTRQGADTEAFF.

This rearrangement joins TRBV19 to TRBJ2-5; 8 nucleotides match TRBD1. The germline V gene encodes CDR1 LNHDA and CDR2 SQIVND (reference sequence). V was clipped by 10 bases and J by 5 bases; unmatched bases: 9. The CDR3 is 13 residues long. CDR3 bases: TGTGCCACCCAATCAGGGGGCAGGGAGACCCAGTACTTC. Translating gives CATQSGGRETQYF.